This T cell receptor beta chain was recovered during a study of cytomegalovirus exposure and HLA in healthy donors. Study information: An analysis done earlier identified roughly 120 million unique TCR beta sequences from about 179 million T cells. The study's findings and limits: Later genetic work tied a missense DCLRE1C variant to beta-chain V and J trimming. The Asian-associated ancestry cluster reportedly had fewer N-insertions than the approximately 690-donor mean in a later analysis.

The table lists this clone with a few counts. The antigen remains unidentified. The PCR used 60 Vbeta and 13 Jbeta primers. The method was immunoSEQ multiplex PCR; TCRdb's version includes in-frame clones alone and lacks a portion of them. The sample shows about 140,000 clones, around 80% of them seen only once. The TCR sequence derives from a female donor in good health and CMV-seronegative. The sequenced material came from PBMCs.

CDR3 coding DNA: TGTGCCAGCAGGCCGACTGGACTTGATTCACCCCTCCACTTT. This encodes CASRPTGLDSPLHF. The chain is built from TRBV6-5 and TRBJ1-6; D remains ambiguous. The V end was cut by 6 bases, the J end by 8 bases, with 14 bases between. Germline V gene lookup returns CDR1 MNHEY and CDR2 SVGAGI. The CDR3 loop spans 14 amino acids.